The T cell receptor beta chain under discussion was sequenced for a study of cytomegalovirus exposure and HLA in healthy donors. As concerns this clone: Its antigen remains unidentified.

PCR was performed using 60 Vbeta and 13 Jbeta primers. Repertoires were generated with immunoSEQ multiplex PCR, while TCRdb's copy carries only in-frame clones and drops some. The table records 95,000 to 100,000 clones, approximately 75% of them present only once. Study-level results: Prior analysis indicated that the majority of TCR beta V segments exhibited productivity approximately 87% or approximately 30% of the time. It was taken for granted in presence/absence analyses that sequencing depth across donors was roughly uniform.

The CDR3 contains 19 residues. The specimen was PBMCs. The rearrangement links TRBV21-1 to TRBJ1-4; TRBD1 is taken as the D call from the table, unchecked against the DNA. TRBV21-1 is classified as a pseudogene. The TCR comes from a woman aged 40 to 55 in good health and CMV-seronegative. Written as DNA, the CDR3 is TGTGCCAGCAGCAAGATAGGGAAAGCTAAGGGACAGGGAAATGAAAAACTGTTTTTT. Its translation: CASSKIGKAKGQGNEKLFF.